This T cell receptor beta chain emerged from a study of patients and donors after allogeneic stem cell transplantation. This clonotype appeared a few times. Germline CDR1 and CDR2: SGHVS and FQNEAQ. The CDR3 runs to 15 residues. V lost 5 bases, J lost 3 bases, and 13 bases lay in between. TCRdb reprocessed the RT-PCR reads via MiXCR and lists one record per CDR3 protein. The table has more than 7,500 distinct CDR3 sequences, roughly 11% seen once. The chain combines TRBV7-8 with TRBJ2-2; D is unresolved. The TCR was taken from a human donor who was either an allogeneic HSCT recipient or a stem cell or donor lymphocyte infusion donor (not recorded which). It is not recorded whose cells these are; they may come from a transplant donor. Sequenced sample: blood, either unsorted or a sorted T cell fraction (not recorded which). CDR3 bases: TGTGCCAGCAGCACACGCACAGAGTACACCGGGGAGCTGTTTTTT. This sequence encodes CASSTRTEYTGELFF.